Following are 31 T cell receptor beta chains from one sample sequenced in a study of T cells after yellow fever vaccination. Using its own MiXCR run on the 5' RACE reads, TCRdb lists one record per CDR3 protein. The table records just under 600,000 distinct CDR3 sequences, roughly 14% of them present only once. The material sequenced was PBMCs, taken on the day of the yellow fever booster vaccination. These receptors all come from a young man who received the YFV17D yellow fever vaccine.

This clonotype was counted between two and nine times. The CDR3: CASSVGQGGTQYF. CDR3 DNA sequence: TGTGCCAGCTCGGTGGGCCAGGGAGGGACCCAGTACTTC. The chain links TRBV6-1 to TRBJ2-5, with D perhaps matching TRBD2 (6 bases). Per the germline V gene, CDR1 is MNHNS and CDR2 is SASEGT. Trimming took 8 bases from V and 7 from J, leaving 17 bases between them. This CDR3 comprises 13 residues.

The CDR3 spells CSARVGMRVEETQYF. The DNA of the CDR3 is TGCAGTGCTAGAGTGGGGATGAGGGTGGAAGAGACCCAGTACTTC. This sequence joins TRBV20-1 and TRBJ2-5, with D perhaps matching TRBD2 (5 bases). V was clipped by 1 base and J by 3 bases, with 15 bases between them. The CDR3 covers 15 residues. Germline loops: CDR1 DFQATT, CDR2 SNEGSKA (reference sequence).

This rearrangement joins TRBV5-1 to TRBJ2-2, with 8 positions matching TRBD1. The CDR3 sequence is 15 residues long. J lost 5 bases, V lost 7 bases, and 10 bases had no gene match. Germline lookup yields CDR1 SGHRS and CDR2 YFSETQ. The CDR3 DNA reads as TGCGCCAGCCAAACCGGACAGGGTAATACCGGGGAGCTGTTTTTT. Amino acid sequence: CASQTGQGNTGELFF.

CDR3 coding DNA: TGCAGTGCTCCTAGGACTAGCGGGAGGAGCGGCGAGCAGTACTTC. It codes for CSAPRTSGRSGEQYF. The chain recombines TRBV20-1 with TRBJ2-7; 14 nucleotides agree with TRBD2. Germline assignment: CDR1 DFQATT and CDR2 SNEGSKA (reference sequence). V shed 5 bases and J 6 bases; nucleotides not matched to a gene: 9. The CDR3 runs to 15 residues.

This chain uses TRBV20-1 with TRBJ2-2; 10 bases are shared with TRBD2. Trimming at V came to 5 bases and at J to 6 bases, leaving 6 bases not matched to a gene. This CDR3 spans 14 amino acids. CDR1 and CDR2 from the germline V gene are DFQATT and SNEGSKA (reference sequence). CDR3 sequence reads: CSAAGGTSAGELFF. As DNA, the CDR3 is TGCAGTGCTGCTGGGGGGACTAGCGCCGGGGAGCTGTTTTTT.

In its sample, this clonotype was seen a few times. Because the CDR3's place on the DNA is in doubt, the DNA is left out and the CDR3 is given as listed by TCRdb. This rearrangement joins TRBV2 to TRBJ2-5; the DNA was not compared with TRBD1, the D call given in the table. Germline loops: CDR1 SNHLY, CDR2 FYNNEI. The CDR3 length is 15 residues, termini included. The CDR3 reads CASSSSRGGGETQYF.

This chain connects TRBV7-2 to TRBJ2-7, with 9 bases matching TRBD2. V trimming: 7 bases; J trimming: 1 base; junction bases outside the gene matches: 5. The germline CDR1 and CDR2 sequences are SGHTA and FQGNSA. The CDR3 consists of 14 residues. DNA for the CDR3: TGTGCCAGCATGCGGGAGGGCGCATCCTACGAGCAGTACTTC. The encoded protein is CASMREGASYEQYF.

V and J are TRBV5-1 and TRBJ2-7; D might be TRBD1 (5 bases). CDR1 is SGHRS and CDR2 is YFSETQ in the germline V gene. Trimming took 5 bases from V and 3 from J, leaving 15 bases between them. The CDR3 totals 14 residues. CDR3 nucleotide sequence: TGCGCCAGCAGAGGGGCGAGCGCGGTCTACGAGCAGTACTTC. As protein: CASRGASAVYEQYF.

This clonotype occurred a few times. The rearrangement uses TRBV29-1 and TRBJ2-7; D could derive from TRBD1 or TRBD2 (5 bases each). Trimming took off 7 bases at V and 0 bases at J, with 13 bases between the two ends. CDR1 and CDR2 from the germline V gene are SQVTM and ANQGSEA. The CDR3 is 13 amino acids. Here the CDR3 DNA reads TGCAGCGGTTTGGGACGTAACTCCTACGAGCAGTACTTC. Translated: CSGLGRNSYEQYF.

The V call is TRBV7-9, the J call TRBJ1-6, with D perhaps TRBD1 (6 bases). V dropped 6 bases and J dropped 8 bases, with 11 bases sitting between them. Germline values: CDR1 SEHNR, CDR2 FQNEAQ (reference sequence). The CDR3 has 13 residues. The CDR3 nucleotides read TGTGCCAGCAGTGATTACAGGGATTCACCCCTCCACTTT. Protein sequence: CASSDYRDSPLHF.

The chain recombines TRBV25-1 with TRBJ2-3; 9 bases agree with TRBD2. Germline trimming cut 7 bases from V and 7 bases from J; bases unmatched to any gene: 6. CDR1 and CDR2 (germline): MGHDK, SYGVNS. This CDR3 spans 13 amino acids. The CDR3 sequence: CASNSAGGNTQYF. CDR3 in DNA: TGTGCCAGCAATTCAGCGGGAGGCAATACGCAGTATTTT.

In its sample, this clonotype was seen a few times. The chain uses TRBV9 and TRBJ2-2; 8 nucleotides agree with TRBD2. V shed 4 bases and J 0 bases; nucleotides not matched to a gene: 8. CDR1 and CDR2 (germline): SGDLS, YYNGEE. The CDR3 extends over 17 amino acids. The CDR3 is CASSLDGTSSNTGELFF. The CDR3 DNA is TGTGCCAGCAGCCTAGACGGGACTAGTTCGAACACCGGGGAGCTGTTTTTT.

CDR3 protein: CASSSKPGQGFSPLHF. The CDR3 DNA reads as TGTGCCAGCAGTTCTAAACCGGGACAGGGGTTTTCACCCCTCCACTTT. The chain joins TRBV6-5 to TRBJ1-6; 10 bases fit TRBD1. The trim removed 4 bases at V and 9 bases at J, leaving 9 bases unmatched. In germline, CDR1 is MNHEY, CDR2 SVGAGI. CDR3 length: 16 amino acids.

The chain carries TRBV20-1 and TRBJ2-3; D might be TRBD1 (7 bases). Germline V gene data show CDR1 as DFQATT and CDR2 as SNEGSKA (reference sequence). V shed 0 bases and J shed 5 bases, with 24 bases lying between them. The CDR3 consists of 18 residues. The CDR3 here is CSARDAGTVIVGRDTQYF. The CDR3 DNA reads as TGCAGTGCTAGAGATGCCGGGACAGTCATTGTCGGGAGAGATACGCAGTATTTT.

This clonotype has a handful of counts. The chain combines TRBV27 with TRBJ2-5; perhaps TRBD2 as D (6 bases). In germline, CDR1 is MNHEY, CDR2 SMNVEV (reference sequence). There are 11 residues in the CDR3. Trimming stripped 7 bases from V and 7 bases from J, with 10 bases between. CDR3 residues: CASTWRGTQYF. The CDR3 DNA sequence: TGTGCCAGCACCTGGAGGGGGACCCAGTACTTC.

This clonotype has only a few counts. J is TRBJ2-1 and V is TRBV5-1, with no clear D. CDR3 size: 13 residues. Germline values: CDR1 SGHRS, CDR2 YFSETQ. V was trimmed by 4 bases and J by 9 bases, leaving 14 bases between them. CDR3 sequence reads: CASSQADWVEQFF. The CDR3 DNA sequence: TGCGCCAGCAGCCAGGCGGATTGGGTTGAGCAGTTCTTC.

The table lists this clonotype with many counts. This sequence joins TRBV7-2 and TRBJ2-2; 8 bases agree with TRBD1. Germline CDR1 is SGHTA and CDR2 is FQGNSA. The V and J ends lost 5 bases and 3 bases, in that order; junction bases with no gene match: 11. The CDR3 loop spans 17 amino acids. DNA of the CDR3: TGTGCCAGCAGCATCAACCCGGACAGGGTGGACACCGGGGAGCTGTTTTTT. Translating gives CASSINPDRVDTGELFF.

The gene calls are TRBV18 and TRBJ2-2, with 9 bases identical to TRBD1. J lost 6 bases, V lost 3 bases, and 5 bases had no gene match. From germline, CDR1 is KGHSH and CDR2 LQKENI. The CDR3 spans 15 residues. The CDR3 DNA sequence: TGTGCCAGCTCACCGTCTTGGACAGGGGCCGGGGAGCTGTTTTTT. It yields the protein CASSPSWTGAGELFF.

This chain connects TRBV5-1 to TRBJ2-1, with 7 bases fitting TRBD1. This CDR3 is built from 16 residues. The germline V gene has CDR1 SGHRS and CDR2 YFSETQ. Trimming at V came to 9 bases and at J to 0 bases, leaving 12 bases not matched to a gene. CDR3 sequence: CANVPTGFHSYNEQFF. The CDR3 DNA reads as TGCGCCAACGTACCGACAGGGTTCCACTCCTACAATGAGCAGTTCTTC.

The chain combines TRBV12-3 or TRBV12-4 with TRBJ2-6, with D unclear. This CDR3 comprises 13 residues. V was trimmed by 10 bases and J by 0 bases, leaving 7 bases between them. The CDR3 DNA reads as TGTGCCACTCAGTTCTCTGGGGCCAACGTCCTGACTTTC. Translating it yields CATQFSGANVLTF.

This chain connects TRBV10-3 to TRBJ2-1, with D perhaps TRBD2 (6 bases). V was pared by 0 bases and J by 8 bases, with 11 bases between. The CDR3 is 14 residues long. Germline-derived CDR1 and CDR2 are ENHRY and SYGVKD. The CDR3 DNA sequence: TGTGCCATCAGTGAGTCGGGGGGAGTCGATGAGCAGTTCTTC. Its protein is CAISESGGVDEQFF.

This clonotype turned up a few times. The rearrangement joins TRBV10-3 to TRBJ2-1; D is undetermined. Germline V CDR1 and CDR2: ENHRY, SYGVKD. V dropped 7 bases and J dropped 2 bases, with 12 bases sitting between them. The CDR3 has 14 residues. The CDR3 spells CAIKTATAYNEQFF. The CDR3 nucleotides are TGTGCCATCAAAACGGCTACCGCCTACAATGAGCAGTTCTTC.

This clonotype was counted between two and nine times. This chain joins TRBV20-1 and TRBJ2-7; the D gene could be TRBD1 or TRBD2 (5 bases each). This CDR3 spans 14 amino acids. V shed 6 bases and J shed 6 bases, with 21 bases lying between them. Germline CDR1 reads DFQATT; CDR2 reads SNEGSKA (reference sequence). The CDR3 sequence is CSATTGTLQGEQYF. As DNA, the CDR3 is TGCAGTGCGACAACCGGGACCCTCCAAGGCGAGCAGTACTTC.

A few counts support this clonotype. The J gene is TRBJ2-3, the V gene TRBV29-1; D remains unclear. Germline loops: CDR1 SQVTM, CDR2 ANQGSEA. CDR3 length: 13 amino acids. V lost 0 bases, J lost 1 base, and 5 bases lay in between. The CDR3 region is CSVEDPGTDTQYF. CDR3 in DNA: TGCAGCGTTGAAGATCCTGGCACAGATACGCAGTATTTT.

This clonotype has only a few counts. The chain uses TRBV4-2 and TRBJ2-5, with 8 bases aligning to TRBD1. Germline CDR1 is LGHNA and CDR2 is YNFKEQ. The CDR3 has 17 amino acids. J lost 4 bases, V lost 0 bases, and 10 bases had no gene match. The CDR3 spells CASSQDPWTGLGETQYF. DNA of the CDR3: TGTGCCAGCAGCCAAGATCCTTGGACAGGGCTGGGAGAGACCCAGTACTTC.

This clonotype was detected ten times or more. This rearrangement joins TRBV7-2 to TRBJ2-7, with 7 bases fitting TRBD2. Unmatched junction bases numbered 6, after V lost 3 bases and J lost 4 bases. The length of the CDR3 is 14 residues. The germline V gene encodes CDR1 SGHTA and CDR2 FQGNSA. The CDR3 sequence is CASSLGGSAYEQYF. CDR3 nucleotide sequence: TGTGCCAGCAGCTTGGGCGGGAGTGCTTACGAGCAGTACTTC.

The chain has TRBV14 and TRBJ2-2; TRBD2 is a possible D gene (5 bases). The CDR3 is 16 amino acids. V was clipped by 1 base and J by 1 base, with 10 bases between them. Germline lookup yields CDR1 SGHDN and CDR2 FVKESK. The CDR3 bases are TGTGCCAGCAGCCAAGTTTCCGGGATGAACACCGGGGAGCTGTTTTTT. This sequence encodes CASSQVSGMNTGELFF.

This clonotype was seen repeatedly, ten times or more. CDR3 sequence (DNA): TGTGCCAGCAGCGTAGTGGGGTCCGGAAACACCATATATTTT. Residues: CASSVVGSGNTIYF. V gene TRBV9 combines with J gene TRBJ1-3; no definite D call. CDR3 length: 14 amino acids. Germline loops: CDR1 SGDLS, CDR2 YYNGEE. The V end lost 0 bases, the J end lost 4 bases, and 8 bases lay between the germline ends.

This clonotype came up a few times. The V gene is TRBV20-1, the J gene TRBJ2-3, with D uncertain. The CDR3 runs 12 residues. V lost 5 bases, J lost 0 bases, and 6 bases lay in between. Germline values: CDR1 DFQATT, CDR2 SNEGSKA (reference sequence). Here the CDR3 DNA reads TGCAGTGCTCTCTATAGCACAGATACGCAGTATTTT. As protein: CSALYSTDTQYF.

This clonotype was seen a few times. The V call is TRBV27, the J call TRBJ2-1; D is undetermined. Germline V lookup: CDR1 MNHEY, CDR2 SMNVEV (reference sequence). The CDR3 loop spans 12 amino acids. Trimming pared 6 bases from V and 9 bases from J, leaving 12 bases between. CDR3 bases: TGTGCCAGCAGCCGCCAGGTGGGTGAGCAGTTCTTC. The encoded protein is CASSRQVGEQFF.

This rearrangement joins TRBV4-2 to TRBJ2-3; D remains ambiguous. The germline V gene has CDR1 LGHNA and CDR2 YNFKEQ. V was cut by 0 bases and J by 0 bases, with 4 bases left in between. The CDR3 has 14 residues. The CDR3 region has the DNA TGTGCCAGCAGCCAAGAGTCGAGCACAGATACGCAGTATTTT. Its protein product is CASSQESSTDTQYF.